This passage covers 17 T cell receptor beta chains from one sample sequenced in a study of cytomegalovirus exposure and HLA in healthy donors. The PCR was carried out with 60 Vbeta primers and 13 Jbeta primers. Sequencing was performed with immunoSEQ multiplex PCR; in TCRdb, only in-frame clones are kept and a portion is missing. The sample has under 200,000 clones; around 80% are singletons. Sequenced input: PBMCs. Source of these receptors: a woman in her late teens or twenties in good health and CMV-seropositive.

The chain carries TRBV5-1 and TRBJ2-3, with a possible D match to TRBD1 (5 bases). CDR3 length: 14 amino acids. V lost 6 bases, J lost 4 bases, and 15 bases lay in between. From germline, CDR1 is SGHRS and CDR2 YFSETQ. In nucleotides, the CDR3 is TGCGCCAGCACAAAAGGGGCTCGAGCAGATACGCAGTATTTT. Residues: CASTKGARADTQYF.

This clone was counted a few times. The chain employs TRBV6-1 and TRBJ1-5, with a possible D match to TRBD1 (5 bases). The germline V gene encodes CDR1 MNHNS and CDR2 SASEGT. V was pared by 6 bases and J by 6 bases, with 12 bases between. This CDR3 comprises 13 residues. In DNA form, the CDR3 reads TGTGCCAGCAGCCAGGGTGAGGTTCAGCCCCAGCATTTT. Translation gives CASSQGEVQPQHF.

Written as DNA, the CDR3 is TGTGCCACCAGTCAGGACAGGGGGAACACTGAAGCTTTCTTT. This translates into CATSQDRGNTEAFF. The rearrangement joins TRBV15 to TRBJ1-1, with TRBD1 identical over 9 bases. Germline CDR1 LNHNV, CDR2 YYDKDF (reference sequence). This CDR3 contains 14 residues. The junction had 3 bases not matched to a gene; V was cut back by 6 bases and J by 1 base. Based on the CDR3 plus reference TRBV15 and TRBJ1-1, the full variable domain is DAMVIQNPRYQVTQFGKPVTLSCSQTLNHNVMYWYQQKSSQAPKLLFHYYDKDFNNEADTPDNFQSRRPNTSFCFLDIRSPGLGDTAMYLCATSQDRGNTEAFFGQGTRLTVV.

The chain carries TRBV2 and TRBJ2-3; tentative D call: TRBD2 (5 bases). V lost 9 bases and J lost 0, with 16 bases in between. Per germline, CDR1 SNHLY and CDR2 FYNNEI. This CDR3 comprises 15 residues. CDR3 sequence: CASRGSAASTDTQYF. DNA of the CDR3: TGTGCCAGTCGTGGTTCAGCGGCTAGCACAGATACGCAGTATTTT.

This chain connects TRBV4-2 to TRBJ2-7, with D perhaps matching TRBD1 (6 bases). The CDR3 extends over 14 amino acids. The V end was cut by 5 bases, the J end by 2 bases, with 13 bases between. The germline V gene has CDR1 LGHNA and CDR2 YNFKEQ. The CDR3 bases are TGTGCCAGCAGCAGTCCTGGGGGCGCCTACGAGCAGTACTTC. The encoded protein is CASSSPGGAYEQYF.

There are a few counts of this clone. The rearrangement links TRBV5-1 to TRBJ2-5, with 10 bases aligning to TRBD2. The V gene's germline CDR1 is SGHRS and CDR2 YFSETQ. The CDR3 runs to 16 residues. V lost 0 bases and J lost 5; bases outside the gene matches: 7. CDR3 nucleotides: TGCGCCAGCAGCTTGGGGCTAGCGGGGGATGTGGAGACCCAGTACTTC. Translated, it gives CASSLGLAGDVETQYF.

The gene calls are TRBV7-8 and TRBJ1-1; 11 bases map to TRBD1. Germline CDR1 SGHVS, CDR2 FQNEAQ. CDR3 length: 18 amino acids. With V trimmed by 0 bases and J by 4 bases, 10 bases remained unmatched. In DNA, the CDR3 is TGTGCCAGCAGCTTAGCTTTGGACAGGGGGCTGTCGGGCACTGAAGCTTTCTTT. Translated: CASSLALDRGLSGTEAFF. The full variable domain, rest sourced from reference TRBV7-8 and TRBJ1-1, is GAGVSQSPRYKVAKRGQDVALRCDPISGHVSLFWYQQALGQGPEFLTYFQNEAQLDKSGLPSDRFFAERPEGSVSTLKIQRTQQEDSAVYLCASSLALDRGLSGTEAFFGQGTRLTVV.

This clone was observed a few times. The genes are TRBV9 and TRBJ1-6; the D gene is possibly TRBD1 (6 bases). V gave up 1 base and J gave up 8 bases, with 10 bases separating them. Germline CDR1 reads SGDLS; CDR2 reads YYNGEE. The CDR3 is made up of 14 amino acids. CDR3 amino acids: CASSVSRGDSPLHF. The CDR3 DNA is TGTGCCAGCAGCGTAAGCAGGGGTGATTCACCCCTCCACTTT. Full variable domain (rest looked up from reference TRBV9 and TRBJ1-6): DSGVTQTPKHLITATGQRVTLRCSPRSGDLSVYWYQQSLDQGLQFLIQYYNGEERAKGNILERFSAQQFPDLHSELNLSSLELGDSALYFCASSVSRGDSPLHFGNGTRLTVT.

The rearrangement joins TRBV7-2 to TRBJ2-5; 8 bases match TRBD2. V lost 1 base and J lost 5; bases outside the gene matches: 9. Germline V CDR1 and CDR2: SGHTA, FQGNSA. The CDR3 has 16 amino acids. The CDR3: CASSLGLRSGGETQYF. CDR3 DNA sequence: TGTGCCAGCAGCTTAGGTCTTCGGTCGGGGGGGGAGACCCAGTACTTC.

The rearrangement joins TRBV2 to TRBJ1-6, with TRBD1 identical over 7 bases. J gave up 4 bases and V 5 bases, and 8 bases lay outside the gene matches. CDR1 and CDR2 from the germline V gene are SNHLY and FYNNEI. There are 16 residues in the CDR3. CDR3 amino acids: CASSRQGPQYNSPLHF. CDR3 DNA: TGTGCCAGCAGTAGACAGGGACCCCAGTATAATTCACCCCTCCACTTT.

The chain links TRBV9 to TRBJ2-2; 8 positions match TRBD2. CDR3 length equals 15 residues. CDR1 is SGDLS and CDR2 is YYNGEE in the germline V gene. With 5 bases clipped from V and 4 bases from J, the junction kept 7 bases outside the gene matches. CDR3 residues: CASRPGLALTGELFF. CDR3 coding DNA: TGTGCCAGCAGACCCGGACTAGCACTCACCGGGGAGCTGTTTTTT.

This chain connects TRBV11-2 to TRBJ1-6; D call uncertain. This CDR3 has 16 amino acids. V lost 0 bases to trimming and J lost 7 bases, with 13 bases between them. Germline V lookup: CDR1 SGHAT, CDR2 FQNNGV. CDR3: CASSLDLWRRNSPLHF. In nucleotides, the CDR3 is TGTGCCAGCAGCTTAGATCTGTGGCGGAGAAATTCACCCCTCCACTTT.

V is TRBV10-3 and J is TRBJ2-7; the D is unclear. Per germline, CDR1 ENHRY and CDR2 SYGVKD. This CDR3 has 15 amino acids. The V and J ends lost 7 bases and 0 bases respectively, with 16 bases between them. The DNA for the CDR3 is TGTGCCATCACCCCTGGGCTTCTAAACTCCTACGAGCAGTACTTC. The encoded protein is CAITPGLLNSYEQYF.

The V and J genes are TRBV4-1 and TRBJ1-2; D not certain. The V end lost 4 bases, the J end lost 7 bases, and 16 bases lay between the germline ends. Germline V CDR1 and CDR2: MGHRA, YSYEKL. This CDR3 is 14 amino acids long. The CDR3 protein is CASSRSGQSRGYTF. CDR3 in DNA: TGCGCCAGCAGCCGCAGCGGGCAGAGTCGTGGCTACACCTTC.

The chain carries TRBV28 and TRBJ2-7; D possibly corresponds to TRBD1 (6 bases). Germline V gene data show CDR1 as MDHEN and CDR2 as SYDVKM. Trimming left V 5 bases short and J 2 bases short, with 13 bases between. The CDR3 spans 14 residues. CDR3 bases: TGTGCCAGCAGTACCTGGACAGCCACCTACGAGCAGTACTTC. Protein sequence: CASSTWTATYEQYF.

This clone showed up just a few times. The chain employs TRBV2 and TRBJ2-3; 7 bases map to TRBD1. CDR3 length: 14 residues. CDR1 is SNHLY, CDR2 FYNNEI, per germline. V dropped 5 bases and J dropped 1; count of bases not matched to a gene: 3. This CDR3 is CASSLGGGTDTQYF. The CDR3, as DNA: TGTGCCAGCAGTCTAGGGGGCGGCACAGATACGCAGTATTTT.

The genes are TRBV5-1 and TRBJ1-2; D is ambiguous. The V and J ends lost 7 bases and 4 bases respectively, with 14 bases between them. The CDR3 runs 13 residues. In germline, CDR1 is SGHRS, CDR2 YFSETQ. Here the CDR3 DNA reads TGCGCCAGCGGAGCGACGGATAGCTATGGCTACACCTTC. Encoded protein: CASGATDSYGYTF. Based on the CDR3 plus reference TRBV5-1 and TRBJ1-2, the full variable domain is KAGVTQTPRYLIKTRGQQVTLSCSPISGHRSVSWYQQTPGQGLQFLFEYFSETQRNKGNFPGRFSGRQFSNSRSEMNVSTLELGDSALYLCASGATDSYGYTFGSGTRLTVV.